The clone carrying this TCR beta chain was seen only a few times. Its antigen remains unidentified. This record belongs to a study of blood T cells in healthy people across ages. General study findings and limits: Considered underestimates were the diversity estimates obtained from one million T cells.

With a J-beta primer mix and a sample-barcoded 5' primer, a second PCR ran 7 to 11 cycles. Tagging of each cDNA molecule was performed by a template-switch adaptor with 12 random nucleotides. TCRdb re-analysed the 5' RACE reads in MiXCR, keeping a single row per CDR3 protein. The sample has around 1.7 million distinct CDR3 sequences, 28% seen once; the top ten hold roughly 8%. The germline V gene has CDR1 WNHNN and CDR2 SYGVQD (reference sequence). Trimming took off 2 bases at V and 4 bases at J, with 11 bases between the two ends. This CDR3 is 14 amino acids long. This sequence was found in a woman in her twenties or thirties in good health. This chain links TRBV10-1 with TRBJ2-5; the D call may be TRBD1 or TRBD2 (5 bases each). Source material: blood. CDR3 protein: CASSEGGRPETQYF. The CDR3 DNA follows: TGCGCCAGCAGTGAGGGGGGACGGCCAGAGACCCAGTACTTC.